This T cell receptor beta chain was sequenced in a study of T-cell memory formation after mild COVID-19. Study-level information: The two donors had largely donor-specific TCR clusters. Broader study findings: Pre-infection memory contained some responding clones, which suggested that cross-reactive memory had joined.

This clonotype was seen a few times. Its specificity is unknown. TCRdb used MiXCR to reprocess the 5' RACE reads, holding one entry per CDR3 protein. The sample lists approximately 210,000 distinct CDR3 sequences; 10% to 13% were seen once. V lost 4 bases and J lost 4; bases outside the gene matches: 10. There are 16 residues in the CDR3. CDR1 and CDR2 from the germline V gene are SGHKS and YYEKEE (reference sequence). The sample consisted of PBMCs or a T cell subset sorted from them (not recorded which). This chain connects TRBV5-5 to TRBJ2-3, with 9 bases that match TRBD1. The origin of this receptor is a man aged 18 to 30 who had mild COVID-19 (a few samples of this study predate the infection). Cell type and time point are not known. This CDR3 is CASSRIGDRVSDTQYF. The DNA for the CDR3 is TGTGCCAGCAGCCGGATCGGGGACAGGGTTTCAGATACGCAGTATTTT.